This TCR beta chain was identified during a study of CD8+ T cells in alopecia areata. Points from the study as a whole: Sequencing of scalp tissue also captures the resident alphabeta T cells of normal skin.

Points on this clone: As yet, its antigen is unknown.

The treatment denotes: oral pan-JAK inhibitor, 5-10 mg twice daily. The investigators collected lesional scalp punch biopsies and peripheral blood from alopecia areata patients. Sequencing used cDNA as its template, made by extracting RNA and reverse transcribing it. Profiled with immunoSEQ multiplex PCR; TCRdb holds only in-frame clones, not every one. Found here are roughly 190,000 clones, more than 55% of them singletons; the top ten hold approximately 1.3%. CDR1 and CDR2 from the germline V gene are SGHAT and FQNNGV. The CDR3 covers 16 residues. The ends were cut back, 3 bases at V and 1 base at J, with 16 bases in the middle.

Material: CD4+ T cells sorted from blood, obtained at approximately week 49, from a patient treated with tofacitinib. The chain is built from TRBV11-2 and TRBJ2-7; D might be TRBD1 or TRBD2, each matching 6 bases. The sequence derives from a human donor with alopecia areata. The CDR3 DNA is TGTGCCAGCAGCTTCGGACAGCTTGGGGGGTCCTACGAGCAGTACTTC. Translated, it gives CASSFGQLGGSYEQYF. Full variable domain (rest looked up from reference TRBV11-2 and TRBJ2-7): EAGVAQSPRYKIIEKRQSVAFWCNPISGHATLYWYQQILGQGPKLLIQFQNNGVVDDSQLPKDRFSAERLKGVDSTLKIQPAKLEDSAVYLCASSFGQLGGSYEQYFGPGTRLTVT.